This TCR beta chain emerged from a study of OX40 agonist ivuxolimab in advanced cancers. Study-wide context: Dose-escalation patients were diagnosed with hepatocellular carcinoma, melanoma, renal cell cancer or head and neck cancer. General observations from the study: More expanded clones were seen, on average, in CD8+ T cells than in CD4+.

Worth noting for this clone: Its antigen is not identified.

The germline V gene has CDR1 WSHSY and CDR2 SAAADI. V lost 5 bases and J 10 bases, leaving 12 bases between the germline ends. This CDR3 is 12 amino acids long. This table comes from immunoSEQ multiplex PCR, and its TCRdb copy is limited to in-frame clones, with some not included. The sample yields about 94,000 clones, roughly 84% seen once. The rearrangement joins TRBV10-2 to TRBJ2-1; D is unclear. This TCR was recovered from an adult with an advanced solid tumor such as melanoma, head and neck, liver or kidney cancer. The sequencing here drew on CD4+ or CD8+ T cells sorted from blood, taken in a trial of the OX40 agonist ivuxolimab. The DNA of the CDR3 is TGCGCCAGCAGTTCAACCCGGTGGGAGCAGTTCTTC. It yields the protein CASSSTRWEQFF.